This T cell receptor beta chain was identified during a study of T cells in tuberculosis. Only in-frame clones appear in the TCRdb table, and some are missing; sequencing was by immunoSEQ multiplex PCR. The table lists 9,500 to 12,000 clones, around 94% of them singletons. The source of this sequence is an adult with tuberculosis. Sample: PBMCs.

The CDR3: CASELRGLTYNEQFF. The CDR3 nucleotides read TGTGCCAGCGAGCTTCGAGGGTTAACCTACAATGAGCAGTTCTTC. The chain is built from TRBV5-6 and TRBJ2-1; TRBD2 might be the D (5 bases). V lost 7 bases and J lost 2, with 16 bases in between. CDR1 is SGHDT and CDR2 is YYEEEE in the germline V gene. The CDR3 has 15 residues.